The 14 T cell receptor beta chains given below trace back to one sample, sequenced in a study of blood T cell repertoires in COVID-19. Repertoires were generated with immunoSEQ multiplex PCR, while TCRdb's copy carries only in-frame clones and drops some. This table has under 500,000 clones, about 85% appearing once. The sequencing sample was made of PBMCs or T cells enriched from blood (not recorded which). These receptors were collected from a young woman with acute COVID-19.

With respect to this clone: One end of the junction varies from germline; a read error may be responsible. This chain joins TRBV12-5 and TRBJ2-2; D gene ambiguous. Germline loops: CDR1 LGHNT, CDR2 FRNRAP. The CDR3 extends over 11 amino acids. The CDR3 spells CASGLGSGKVF. CDR3 in DNA: TGTGCTAGTGGTTTGGGATCAGGCAAGGTTTTT.

This chain connects TRBV11-2 to TRBJ1-6; TRBD1 matches 8 bases. J lost 8 bases, V lost 0 bases, and 3 bases had no gene match. CDR1 and CDR2 from the germline V gene are SGHAT and FQNNGV. The CDR3 sequence is 15 residues long. In DNA, the CDR3 is TGTGCCAGCAGCTTAGAACAGGGGGGCGATTCACCCCTCCACTTT. This sequence encodes CASSLEQGGDSPLHF.

This chain uses TRBV9 with TRBJ2-1, with 8 bases aligning to TRBD2. In germline, CDR1 is SGDLS, CDR2 YYNGEE. The length of the CDR3 is 13 residues. V was clipped by 6 bases and J by 9 bases; unmatched bases: 8. CDR3 sequence (DNA): TGTGCCAGCAACCGGGACGCGGGAGGTGAGCAGTTCTTC. Encoded protein: CASNRDAGGEQFF.

Only a few counts were recorded for this clone. This chain connects TRBV2 to TRBJ2-7; D is unresolved. Germline loops: CDR1 SNHLY, CDR2 FYNNEI. V lost 6 bases and J lost 4, with 4 bases in between. The length of the CDR3 is 10 residues. The CDR3 loop is CASREYEQYF. The CDR3 DNA sequence: TGTGCCAGCAGGGAGTACGAGCAGTACTTC.

This clone was detected a few times. The rearrangement joins TRBV5-1 to TRBJ2-5; 7 bases align to TRBD1. The V gene end was trimmed by 4 bases and the J gene end by 4 bases; junction bases not matched to a gene: 4. Per the germline V gene, CDR1 is SGHRS and CDR2 is YFSETQ. The CDR3 has 13 residues. The DNA of the CDR3 is TGCGCCAGCAGCATCGACAGGGCAGAGACCCAGTACTTC. It codes for CASSIDRAETQYF.

The J gene is TRBJ2-3, the V gene TRBV19, with D possibly matching TRBD2 (5 bases). The CDR3 has 15 residues. Germline CDR1 LNHDA, CDR2 SQIVND (reference sequence). Trimming shortened V by 1 base and J by 5 bases, and 13 bases separated the two germline ends. The CDR3 nucleotides are TGTGCCAGTAGTATAGTAGCGCCCCATGGAGATACGCAGTATTTT. Encoded protein: CASSIVAPHGDTQYF.

This clone turned up a few times. DNA for the CDR3: TGTGCCAGCAGTTGGTCAGGGGAATTCACTGAAGCTTTCTTT. This sequence encodes CASSWSGEFTEAFF. The V gene is TRBV6-2 or TRBV6-3, the J gene TRBJ1-1, with D possibly matching TRBD1 (6 bases). The germline V gene has CDR1 MNHEY and CDR2 SVGEGT. Trimming cost V 4 bases and J 4 bases, with 13 bases left between them. The CDR3 is 14 amino acids.

This chain connects TRBV28 to TRBJ1-6; D remains unclear. The V end lost 4 bases, the J end lost 7 bases, and 14 bases lay between the germline ends. This CDR3 spans 15 amino acids. Germline CDR1 reads MDHEN; CDR2 reads SYDVKM. CDR3 sequence reads: CASSSSRGGNSPLHF. In nucleotides, the CDR3 is TGTGCCAGCAGTTCCTCCCGGGGAGGCAATTCACCCCTCCACTTT.

V usage is TRBV9 and J usage is TRBJ1-3; D is ambiguous. CDR1 is SGDLS and CDR2 is YYNGEE in the germline V gene. The V and J ends lost 0 bases and 0 bases respectively, with 7 bases between them. The CDR3 runs 15 residues. CDR3 bases: TGTGCCAGCAGCGTAGAACAGTACTCTGGAAACACCATATATTTT. It encodes CASSVEQYSGNTIYF.

V and J are TRBV28 and TRBJ1-5; the D gene is possibly TRBD1 (6 bases). This CDR3 region has 14 residues. CDR1 MDHEN and CDR2 SYDVKM come from the germline V gene. V was trimmed by 5 bases and J by 5 bases, leaving 13 bases between them. In DNA, the CDR3 is TGTGCCAGCAGTGAACAGGGTATTCATCAGCCCCAGCATTTT. Residues: CASSEQGIHQPQHF.

This rearrangement joins TRBV7-6 to TRBJ1-3; D perhaps matches TRBD1 (5 bases). The CDR3 has 17 residues. Per the germline V gene, CDR1 is SGHVS and CDR2 is FNYEAQ. Trimming pared 1 base from V and 0 bases from J, leaving 13 bases between. In DNA form, the CDR3 reads TGTGCCAGCAGCTTAGTGTTGGCAGGGTCCTCTGGAAACACCATATATTTT. Translating it yields CASSLVLAGSSGNTIYF.

This sequence joins TRBV7-9 and TRBJ2-1, with 7 bases fitting TRBD2. The CDR3 is made up of 13 amino acids. Per the germline V gene, CDR1 is SEHNR and CDR2 is FQNEAQ (reference sequence). With 2 bases clipped from V and 6 bases from J, the junction kept 1 base outside the gene matches. In DNA form, the CDR3 reads TGTGCCAGCAGCTTAAGCGGGGCCAATGAGCAGTTCTTC. Its translation: CASSLSGANEQFF.

The chain carries TRBV2 and TRBJ1-6, with a weak D call TRBD1 (5 bases). The V and J ends lost 9 bases and 7 bases respectively, with 13 bases between them. Germline CDR1 reads SNHLY; CDR2 reads FYNNEI. The CDR3 consists of 13 residues. CDR3 loop: CARRRGLNSPLHF. The CDR3 region has the DNA TGTGCCAGGAGAAGGGGATTGAATTCACCCCTCCACTTT. The full variable domain, completed using reference TRBV2 and TRBJ1-6, is EPEVTQTPSHQVTQMGQEVILRCVPISNHLYFYWYRQILGQKVEFLVSFYNNEISEKSEIFDDQFSVERPDGSNFTLKIRSTKLEDSAMYFCARRRGLNSPLHFGNGTRLTVT.

The V and J genes are TRBV10-3 and TRBJ1-1; the D is unclear. The CDR3 runs 13 residues. Trimming shortened V by 6 bases and J by 1 base, and 9 bases separated the two germline ends. The germline V gene has CDR1 ENHRY and CDR2 SYGVKD. The CDR3 here is CAISGSGNTEAFF. DNA of the CDR3: TGTGCCATCAGCGGCTCGGGGAACACTGAAGCTTTCTTT.